This T cell receptor beta chain came from a study of CD8 T cells in Susac syndrome. Negative isolation yielded the CD8+ and CD4+ T cells, while FACS enriched the TEMRA cells. Study observations and caveats: The authors found no clonal expansion in Susac syndrome CD4+ T cell repertoires.

With random hexamers, roughly 0.45 to 1 ug RNA was reverse transcribed. TCR beta CDR3 was amplified by immunoSEQ multiplex PCR. This amplification extended across 54 Vbeta and 13 Jbeta segments. TCRdb re-called the immunoSEQ multiplex PCR reads with MiXCR, one entry per CDR3 protein. Among 150,000 to 200,000 distinct CDR3 sequences listed, approximately 94% were seen once. The CDR3 spans 15 residues. Losses at the gene ends were 7 bases for V and 1 base for J; bases not matched to a gene: 9. Germline V gene sequence: CDR1 DFQATT, CDR2 SNEGSKA (reference sequence). As to this clonotype: Its antigen remains unidentified.

The specimen sequenced was CD4+ T cells from PBMCs. The TCR sequence derives from a human donor with Susac syndrome. The genes are TRBV20-1 and TRBJ2-3; 9 bases match TRBD2. The CDR3 region is CSDIAGVSGTDTQYF. CDR3 coding DNA: TGCAGTGATATAGCGGGGGTGTCTGGCACAGATACGCAGTATTTT.